This entry describes one TCR beta chain. The antigen it recognizes is unknown. Nothing much larger sits one base from this clone, and base qualities are not available. Clipping removes 4 bases from V and 5 bases from J, with 10 as the unmatched junction base count. Based on the germline V gene (reference sequence), the CDR1 and CDR2 sequences are MNHNY and SVGAGI. The CDR3 starts with the cysteine, ends with the phenylalanine, and has 15 residues. CDR3 DNA is the only sequence kept; it has 45 bases, read in frame from the first base. TCRbeta CDR3 regions were amplified from genomic DNA by means of the immunoSEQ Assay, a bias-controlled multiplex PCR. The authors processed their data as follows. The number of nucleated cells in each sample was estimated by amplification of reference gene primers within the assay. To quantify the absolute abundance of each unique TCRbeta CDR3 rearrangement, sequence reads were collapsed and filtered. For each sample, productive Simpson clonality was calculated as the square root of Simpson's diversity index across productive rearrangements. TCRdb retrieved this table from immuneACCESS and kept in-frame rearrangements only. Not all clones are present; in checked studies, unresolved V genes account for under half, and no reason is known for the remainder. The DNA gave D and trimming, while V, J and clone size come from that table. This sample holds 89,000 or so clones; around 90% were observed only once. The ten biggest clones cover approximately 2.6% of the sample.

The data originate from a study of blood T cell repertoires in COVID-19 (dated by TCRdb to 2018 to 2020). Study-wide context: Samples from collaborators originated in the United States, Italy and Spain and spanned both the acute and convalescent phases of COVID-19. The material from the prospective study consisted of cDNA or gDNA derived from T cells, B-cell-depleted T cells, or PBMCs. Subjects who had been exposed to COVID-19, were actively infected with it, or had recovered from it provided the deeply sampled blood TCRbeta repertoires that made up the dataset. A freely available public database, intended as a resource for researchers studying the immune response to SARS-CoV-2, is where the repertoires were released. Samples came from the ongoing ImmuneRACE study (first 160 participants) plus 1,254 subjects from 6 global collaborators. The sample metadata nearly always contained a de-identified subject ID, COVID-19 status, age in years and sex. Where available, HLA class I and class II types were obtained from metadata supplied by the sample provider rather than from assay-based typing.

Broader findings and caveats from the paper: The quantity of clinical and demographic metadata differed by source and by participant and was supplied without curation.

At one collaborating source in Seattle, patients were enrolled during active infection and were followed longitudinally through the course of disease. Whole blood was collected in K2EDTA tubes by collaborating institutions according to the institutions' own protocols. For TCRbeta analysis, collaborator samples were shipped as frozen whole blood, as isolated PBMCs, or as DNA extracted from either sample type. This clonotype was sampled from a man in his forties or fifties with COVID-19, enrolled during active disease. Sequenced: peripheral blood. The chain couples TRBV6-6 to TRBJ1-1, with 7 bases aligning to TRBD1. The nucleotide sequence is given as TGTGCCAGCAGTTCTACTCGAGACAGGGCAACTGAAGCTTTCTTT. This codes for CASSSTRDRATEAFF.